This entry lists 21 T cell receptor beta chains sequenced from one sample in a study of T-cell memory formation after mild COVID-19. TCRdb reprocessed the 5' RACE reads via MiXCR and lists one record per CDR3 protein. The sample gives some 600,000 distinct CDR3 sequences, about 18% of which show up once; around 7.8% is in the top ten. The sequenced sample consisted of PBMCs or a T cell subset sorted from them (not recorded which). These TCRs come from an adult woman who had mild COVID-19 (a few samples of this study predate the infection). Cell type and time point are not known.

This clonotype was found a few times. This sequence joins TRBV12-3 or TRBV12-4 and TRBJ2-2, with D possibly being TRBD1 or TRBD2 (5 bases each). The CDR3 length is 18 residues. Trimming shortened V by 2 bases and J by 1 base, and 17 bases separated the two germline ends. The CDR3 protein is CASSLRGIGTMNTGELFF. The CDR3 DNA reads TGTGCCAGCAGTTTACGAGGGATTGGGACGATGAACACCGGGGAGCTGTTTTTT.

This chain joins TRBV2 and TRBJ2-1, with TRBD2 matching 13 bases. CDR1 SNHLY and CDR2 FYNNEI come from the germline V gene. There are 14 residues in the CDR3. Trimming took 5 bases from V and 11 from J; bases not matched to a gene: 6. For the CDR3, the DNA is TGTGCCAGCAGTTTCGGGACTAGCGGGACGAAGCAGTTCTTC. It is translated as CASSFGTSGTKQFF.

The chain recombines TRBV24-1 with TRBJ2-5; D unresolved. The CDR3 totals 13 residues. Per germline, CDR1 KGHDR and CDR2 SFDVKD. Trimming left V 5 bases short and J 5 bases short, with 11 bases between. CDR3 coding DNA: TGTGCCACCAGTGCTGCTTTGGCGGAGACCCAGTACTTC. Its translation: CATSAALAETQYF.

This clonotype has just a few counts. The CDR3 nucleotides read TGCAGCGAAAGGGGACGGACAGGCTTAAATGAGCAGTTCTTC. Protein: CSERGRTGLNEQFF. V gene TRBV20-1 combines with J gene TRBJ2-1, with 7 bases fitting TRBD1. This CDR3 spans 14 amino acids. CDR1 is DFQATT, CDR2 SNEGSKA, per germline (reference sequence).

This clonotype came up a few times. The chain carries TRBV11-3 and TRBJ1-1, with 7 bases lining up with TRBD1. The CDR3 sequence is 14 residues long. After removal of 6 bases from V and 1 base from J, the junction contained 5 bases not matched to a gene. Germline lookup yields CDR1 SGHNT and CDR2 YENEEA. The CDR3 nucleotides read TGTGCCAGCAGACGGAGGGGGCAGAACACTGAAGCTTTCTTT. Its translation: CASRRRGQNTEAFF.

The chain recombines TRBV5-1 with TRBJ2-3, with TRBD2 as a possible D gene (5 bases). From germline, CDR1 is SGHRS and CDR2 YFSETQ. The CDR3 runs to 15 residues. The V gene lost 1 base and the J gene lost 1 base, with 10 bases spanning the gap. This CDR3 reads CASSLTRGRTDTQYF. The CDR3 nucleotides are TGCGCCAGCAGCTTGACTAGAGGTCGCACAGATACGCAGTATTTT.

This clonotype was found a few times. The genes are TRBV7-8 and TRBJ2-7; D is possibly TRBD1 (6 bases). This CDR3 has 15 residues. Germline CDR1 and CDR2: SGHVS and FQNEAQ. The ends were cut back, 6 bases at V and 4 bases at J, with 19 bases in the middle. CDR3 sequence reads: CASRSAGVTFYEQYF. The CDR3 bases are TGTGCCAGCAGATCCGCAGGGGTTACTTTTTACGAGCAGTACTTC.

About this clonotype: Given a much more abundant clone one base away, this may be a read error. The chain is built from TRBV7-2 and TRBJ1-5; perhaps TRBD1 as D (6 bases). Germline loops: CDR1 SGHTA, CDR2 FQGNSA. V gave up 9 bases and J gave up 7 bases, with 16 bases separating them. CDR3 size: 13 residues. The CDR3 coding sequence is TGTGCCAGAACGGAGGGGGGGACACAGCCCCAGCATTTT. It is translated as CARTEGGTQPQHF.

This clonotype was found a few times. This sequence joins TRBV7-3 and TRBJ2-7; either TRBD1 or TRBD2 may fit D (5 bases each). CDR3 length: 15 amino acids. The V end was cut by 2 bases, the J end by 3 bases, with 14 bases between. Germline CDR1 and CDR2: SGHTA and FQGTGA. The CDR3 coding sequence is TGTGCCAGCAGCTTAGAGGGGAACTTCGACTACGAGCAGTACTTC. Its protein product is CASSLEGNFDYEQYF. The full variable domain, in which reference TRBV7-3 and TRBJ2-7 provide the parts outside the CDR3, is GAGVSQTPSNKVTEKGKYVELRCDPISGHTALYWYRQSLGQGPEFLIYFQGTGAADDSGLPNDRFFAVRPEGSVSTLKIQRTERGDSAVYLCASSLEGNFDYEQYFGPGTRLTVT.

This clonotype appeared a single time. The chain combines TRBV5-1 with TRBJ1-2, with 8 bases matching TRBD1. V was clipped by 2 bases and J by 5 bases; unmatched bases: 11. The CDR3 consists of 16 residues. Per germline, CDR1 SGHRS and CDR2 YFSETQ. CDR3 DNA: TGCGCCAGCAGCTTCAATTCAGACAGGGGAAGGTATGGCTACACCTTC. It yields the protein CASSFNSDRGRYGYTF.

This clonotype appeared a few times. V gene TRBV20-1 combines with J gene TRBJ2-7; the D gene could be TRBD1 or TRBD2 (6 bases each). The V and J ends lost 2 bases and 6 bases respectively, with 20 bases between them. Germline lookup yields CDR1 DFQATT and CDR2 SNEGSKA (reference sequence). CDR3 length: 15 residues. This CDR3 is CSARKGGSALGEQYF. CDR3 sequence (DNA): TGCAGTGCTAGAAAAGGGGGGTCGGCTCTCGGCGAGCAGTACTTC.

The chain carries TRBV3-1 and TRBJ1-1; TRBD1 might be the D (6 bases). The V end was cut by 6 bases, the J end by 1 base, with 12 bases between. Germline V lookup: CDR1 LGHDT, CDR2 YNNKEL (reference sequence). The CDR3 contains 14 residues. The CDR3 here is CASRGRGANTEAFF. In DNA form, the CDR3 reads TGTGCCAGCAGGGGGAGGGGGGCGAACACTGAAGCTTTCTTT.

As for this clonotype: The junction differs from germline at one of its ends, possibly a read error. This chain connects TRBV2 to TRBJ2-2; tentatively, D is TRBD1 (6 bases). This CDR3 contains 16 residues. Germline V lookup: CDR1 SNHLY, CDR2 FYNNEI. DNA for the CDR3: TGTGCCAGCAGGTCAAGAGCCGCGAGGGGGACCGGTGAGCTGTTTTTT. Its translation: CASRSRAARGTGELFF. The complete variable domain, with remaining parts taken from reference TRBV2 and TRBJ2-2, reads EPEVTQTPSHQVTQMGQEVILRCVPISNHLYFYWYRQILGQKVEFLVSFYNNEISEKSEIFDDQFSVERPDGSNFTLKIRSTKLEDSAMYFCASRSRAARGTGELFFGEGSRLTVL.

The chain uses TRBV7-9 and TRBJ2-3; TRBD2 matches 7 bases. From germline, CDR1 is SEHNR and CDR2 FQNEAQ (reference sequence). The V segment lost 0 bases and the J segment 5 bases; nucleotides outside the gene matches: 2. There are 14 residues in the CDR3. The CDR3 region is CASSLAAGEDTQYF. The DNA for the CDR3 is TGTGCCAGCAGCTTAGCCGCGGGAGAAGATACGCAGTATTTT.

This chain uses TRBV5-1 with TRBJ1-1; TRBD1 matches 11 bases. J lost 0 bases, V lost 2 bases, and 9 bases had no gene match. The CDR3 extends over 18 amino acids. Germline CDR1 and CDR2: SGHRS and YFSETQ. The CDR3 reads CASSFFEDRGLMNTEAFF. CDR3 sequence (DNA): TGCGCCAGCAGCTTCTTCGAGGACAGGGGGCTGATGAACACTGAAGCTTTCTTT.

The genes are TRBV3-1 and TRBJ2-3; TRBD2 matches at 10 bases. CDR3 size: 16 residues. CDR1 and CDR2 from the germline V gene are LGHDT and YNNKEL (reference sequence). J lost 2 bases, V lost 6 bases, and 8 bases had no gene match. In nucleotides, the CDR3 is TGTGCCAGCAGTCCGATAGCGGGGGGAAACACAGATACGCAGTATTTT. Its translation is CASSPIAGGNTDTQYF.

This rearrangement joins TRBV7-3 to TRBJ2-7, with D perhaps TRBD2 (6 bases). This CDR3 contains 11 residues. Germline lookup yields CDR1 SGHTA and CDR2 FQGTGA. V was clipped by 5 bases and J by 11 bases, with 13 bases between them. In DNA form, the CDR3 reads TGTGCCAGCAGCACCGGACTATCTGAGTACTTC. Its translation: CASSTGLSEYF.

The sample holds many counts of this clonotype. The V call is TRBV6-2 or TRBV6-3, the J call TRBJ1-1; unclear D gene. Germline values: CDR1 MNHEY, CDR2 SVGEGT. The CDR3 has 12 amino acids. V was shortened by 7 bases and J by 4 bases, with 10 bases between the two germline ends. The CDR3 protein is CASTRLGTEAFF. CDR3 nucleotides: TGTGCCAGCACCCGGTTGGGCACTGAAGCTTTCTTT.

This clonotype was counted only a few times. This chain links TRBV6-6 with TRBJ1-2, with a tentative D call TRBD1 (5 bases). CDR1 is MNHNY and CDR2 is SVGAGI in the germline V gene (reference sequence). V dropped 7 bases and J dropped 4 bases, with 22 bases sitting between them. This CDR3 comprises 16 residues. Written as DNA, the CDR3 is TGTGCCAGCACCAAGCTGGGGCAGGGCGGAGGCTATGGCTACACCTTC. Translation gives CASTKLGQGGGYGYTF.

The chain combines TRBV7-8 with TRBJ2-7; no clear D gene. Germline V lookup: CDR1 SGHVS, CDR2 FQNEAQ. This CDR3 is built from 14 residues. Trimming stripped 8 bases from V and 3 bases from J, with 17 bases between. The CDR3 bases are TGTGCCAGCCGACCGGAGACTGGATTCTACGAGCAGTACTTC. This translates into CASRPETGFYEQYF.

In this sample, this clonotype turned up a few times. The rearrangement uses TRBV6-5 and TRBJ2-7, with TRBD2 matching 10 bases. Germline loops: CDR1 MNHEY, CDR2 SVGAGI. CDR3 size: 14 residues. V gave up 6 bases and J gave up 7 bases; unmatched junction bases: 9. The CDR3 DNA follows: TGTGCCAGCAGATCAAGCGGGAGGGCCAGAGAGCAGTACTTC. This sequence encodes CASRSSGRAREQYF.